In its sample, the clone carrying this T cell receptor (beta chain) was seen a few times. Its target is not known. Each sample yielded at least 6 million isolated PBMCs. This CDR3 spans 14 amino acids. The germline CDR1 and CDR2 sequences are SGHTA and FQGNSA. V shed 3 bases and J 3 bases; nucleotides not matched to a gene: 4. The use of a sample-barcoded 5' primer and a J-beta primer mix characterized a second PCR of roughly 6 to 11 cycles. One entry per CDR3 protein, called by TCRdb with MiXCR from the 5' RACE reads. The sample records some 760,000 distinct CDR3 sequences, approximately 25% being singletons. This entry is derived from a study of blood T cells in healthy people across ages. Study-wide results and limits: More naive CD4+ cells and higher diversity marked long-lived donors relative to aged donors. Strong correlation was found linking TCR beta diversity to naive T cell percentage.

These data were also reused for a study on T cells of mothers and their children.

Sequenced material: blood. V gene TRBV7-2 combines with J gene TRBJ2-5; 7 nucleotides align to TRBD2. The TCR comes from a boy aged 5-17 years in good health. The CDR3 DNA is TGTGCCAGCAGCTTGGGGGGGTCTAAAGAGACCCAGTACTTC. Amino acids: CASSLGGSKETQYF.